These 10 T cell receptor beta chains were sequenced from one sample in a study of blood T cells in healthy people across ages. Primers used in a second PCR of roughly 7 to 12 cycles were a sample-barcoded 5' primer and a J-beta primer mix. TCRdb redid the calling of the 5' RACE reads with MiXCR, one entry per CDR3 protein. The profile shows about 670,000 distinct CDR3 sequences, 40% to 45% of them singletons. Sequenced sample: blood. The receptors shown here come from an elderly man in good health.

V gene TRBV15 combines with J gene TRBJ2-1; TRBD2 matches 12 bases. The V and J ends lost 6 bases and 8 bases, in that order; junction bases with no gene match: 8. CDR3 size: 15 residues. Germline V gene sequence: CDR1 LNHNV, CDR2 YYDKDF (reference sequence). The CDR3 sequence: CATRTTSGRQDEQFF. CDR3 sequence (DNA): TGTGCCACCAGGACGACTAGCGGGAGACAAGATGAGCAGTTCTTC.

For this clonotype: Possible read error: a much larger clone is one base away. This chain's CDR3 is CAGSVATNEKLFF. The CDR3 nucleotides read TGTGCCGGCAGCGTAGCCACTAATGAAAAACTGTTTTTT. The chain is built from TRBV9 and TRBJ1-4; no clear D gene. The CDR3 has 13 amino acids. The germline gives CDR1 SGDLS, CDR2 YYNGEE.

The chain couples TRBV6-2 or TRBV6-3 to TRBJ2-7; D gene unclear. Trimming removed 5 bases at V and 3 bases at J, with 8 bases between. In germline, CDR1 is MNHEY, CDR2 SVGEGT. This CDR3 has 12 residues. The CDR3 DNA reads as TGTGCCAGCAGTACGCATTTCTACGAGCAGTACTTC. Residues: CASSTHFYEQYF.

A few counts support this clonotype. V is TRBV5-5 and J is TRBJ2-7, with 9 bases fitting TRBD2. The CDR3 runs 17 residues. The junction had 11 bases not matched to a gene; V was cut back by 2 bases and J by 2 bases. The germline V gene encodes CDR1 SGHKS and CDR2 YYEKEE (reference sequence). The CDR3 loop is CASSFYLAGTKTYEQYF. The CDR3 region has the DNA TGTGCCAGCAGCTTTTATCTAGCGGGAACCAAAACCTACGAGCAGTACTTC.

This clonotype was counted between two and nine times. The chain couples TRBV12-3 or TRBV12-4 to TRBJ2-1; 13 nucleotides line up with TRBD2. The trim removed 7 bases at V and 8 bases at J, leaving 14 bases unmatched. The CDR3 is made up of 17 amino acids. In DNA, the CDR3 is TGTGCCAGCACCCCGGGACTAGCGGGGTGGGTTGGCGATGAGCAGTTCTTC. Amino acid sequence: CASTPGLAGWVGDEQFF.

This clonotype turned up a few times. The chain uses TRBV7-8 and TRBJ1-4, with D tentatively TRBD1 (6 bases). Germline assignment: CDR1 SGHVS and CDR2 FQNEAQ. Trimming stripped 2 bases from V and 8 bases from J, with 15 bases between. The CDR3 extends over 15 amino acids. The CDR3 DNA reads as TGTGCCAGCAGCTTATTCGGTAGGGGGGCCGAAAAACTGTTTTTT. Translating it yields CASSLFGRGAEKLFF.

This clonotype was counted a few times. The rearrangement uses TRBV20-1 and TRBJ2-4, with 8 bases aligning to TRBD2. Germline CDR1 reads DFQATT; CDR2 reads SNEGSKA (reference sequence). Germline trimming cut 0 bases from V and 13 bases from J; bases unmatched to any gene: 8. The CDR3 runs to 13 residues. CDR3 DNA: TGCAGTGCTAGAGATAGAGAAGCGGGGGAGCAGTACTTC. Translated, it gives CSARDREAGEQYF.

The rearrangement joins TRBV21-1 to TRBJ2-1. TRBV21-1 is a pseudogene locus. The CDR3 length is 13 residues. CDR3 protein: CASSAQRGNEQFF. The CDR3 bases are TGTGCCAGCAGCGCCCAACGGGGAAATGAGCAGTTCTTC.

This chain connects TRBV28 to TRBJ1-5, with TRBD1 as a possible D gene (6 bases). V gave up 2 bases and J gave up 7 bases, with 18 bases separating them. CDR1 and CDR2 (germline): MDHEN, SYDVKM. There are 16 residues in the CDR3. CDR3 nucleotide sequence: TGTGCCAGCAGTTTAATAGGGCAGGGGATAGGGCAGCCCCAGCATTTT. Translating it yields CASSLIGQGIGQPQHF.

The rearrangement uses TRBV7-2 and TRBJ1-2; possibly TRBD1 for D (5 bases). Germline CDR1 and CDR2: SGHTA and FQGNSA. The length of the CDR3 is 15 residues. Between the trimmed V and J ends, which lost 6 bases and 4 bases, there was a span of 18 bases. The CDR3 reads CASSHRREASYGYTF. CDR3 in DNA: TGTGCCAGCAGTCACCGCAGGGAGGCAAGCTATGGCTACACCTTC.